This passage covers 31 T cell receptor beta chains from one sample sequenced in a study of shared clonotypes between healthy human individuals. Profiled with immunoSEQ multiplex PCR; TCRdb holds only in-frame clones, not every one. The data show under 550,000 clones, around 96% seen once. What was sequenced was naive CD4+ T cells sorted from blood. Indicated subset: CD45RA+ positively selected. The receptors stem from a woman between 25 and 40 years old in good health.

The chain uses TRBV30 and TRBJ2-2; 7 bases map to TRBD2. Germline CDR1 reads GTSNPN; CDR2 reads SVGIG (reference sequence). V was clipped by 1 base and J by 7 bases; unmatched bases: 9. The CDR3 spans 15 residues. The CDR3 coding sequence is TGTGCCTGGAGTGCCCCAGGGAGGGCCGGCGGGGAGCTGTTTTTT. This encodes CAWSAPGRAGGELFF.

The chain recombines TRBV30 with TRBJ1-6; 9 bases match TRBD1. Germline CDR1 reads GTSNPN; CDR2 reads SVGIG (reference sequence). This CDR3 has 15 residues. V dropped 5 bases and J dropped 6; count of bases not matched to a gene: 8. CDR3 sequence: CAWQSRDRVNSPLHF. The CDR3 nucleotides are TGTGCCTGGCAGAGCAGGGACAGGGTTAATTCACCCCTCCACTTT. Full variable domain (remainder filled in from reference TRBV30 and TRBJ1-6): SQTIHQWPATLVQPVGSPLSLECTVEGTSNPNLYWYRQAAGRGLQLLFYSVGIGQISSEVPQNLSASRPQDRQFILSSKKLLLSDSGFYLCAWQSRDRVNSPLHFGNGTRLTVT.

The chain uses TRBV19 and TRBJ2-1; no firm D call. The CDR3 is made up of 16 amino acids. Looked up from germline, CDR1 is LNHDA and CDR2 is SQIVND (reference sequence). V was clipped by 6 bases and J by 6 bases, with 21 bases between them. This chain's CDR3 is CASSPRWLVRFNEQFF. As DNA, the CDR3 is TGTGCCAGTAGCCCAAGGTGGCTAGTGAGATTCAATGAGCAGTTCTTC.

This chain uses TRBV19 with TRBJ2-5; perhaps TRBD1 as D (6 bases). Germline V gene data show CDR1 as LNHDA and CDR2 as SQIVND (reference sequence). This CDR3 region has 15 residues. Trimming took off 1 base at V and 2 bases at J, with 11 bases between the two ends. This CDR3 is CASSIGGTRQETQYF. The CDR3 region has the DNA TGTGCCAGTAGTATAGGGGGGACACGTCAAGAGACCCAGTACTTC.

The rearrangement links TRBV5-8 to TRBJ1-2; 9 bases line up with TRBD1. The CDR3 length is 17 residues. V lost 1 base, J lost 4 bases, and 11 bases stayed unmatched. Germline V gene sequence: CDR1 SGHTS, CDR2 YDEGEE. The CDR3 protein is CASSLMKGTGIPYGYTF. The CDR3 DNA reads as TGTGCCAGCAGCTTGATGAAAGGGACAGGGATCCCCTATGGCTACACCTTC.

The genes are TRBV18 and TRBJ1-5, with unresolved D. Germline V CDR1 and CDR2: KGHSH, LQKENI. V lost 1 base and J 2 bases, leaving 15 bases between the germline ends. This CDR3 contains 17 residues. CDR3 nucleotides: TGTGCCAGCTCACCACTTCCAACCCGAACTGGCAATCAGCCCCAGCATTTT. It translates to CASSPLPTRTGNQPQHF.

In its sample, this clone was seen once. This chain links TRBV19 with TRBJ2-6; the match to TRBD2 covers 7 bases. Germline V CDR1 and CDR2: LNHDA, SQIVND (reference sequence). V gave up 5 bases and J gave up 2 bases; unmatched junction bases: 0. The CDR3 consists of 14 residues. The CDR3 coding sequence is TGTGCCAGTAGTGCGGGAGCTGGGGCCAACGTCCTGACTTTC. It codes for CASSAGAGANVLTF. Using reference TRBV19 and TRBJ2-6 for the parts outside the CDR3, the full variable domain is DGGITQSPKYLFRKEGQNVTLSCEQNLNHDAMYWYRQDPGQGLRLIYYSQIVNDFQKGDIAEGYSVSREKKESFPLTVTSAQKNPTAFYLCASSAGAGANVLTFGAGSRLTVL.

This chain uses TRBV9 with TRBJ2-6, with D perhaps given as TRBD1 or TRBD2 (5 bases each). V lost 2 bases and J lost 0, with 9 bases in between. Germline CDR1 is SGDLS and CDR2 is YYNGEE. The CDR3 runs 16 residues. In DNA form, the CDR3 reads TGTGCCAGCAGCGTTAGAGGGGACTCTGGGGCCAACGTCCTGACTTTC. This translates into CASSVRGDSGANVLTF.

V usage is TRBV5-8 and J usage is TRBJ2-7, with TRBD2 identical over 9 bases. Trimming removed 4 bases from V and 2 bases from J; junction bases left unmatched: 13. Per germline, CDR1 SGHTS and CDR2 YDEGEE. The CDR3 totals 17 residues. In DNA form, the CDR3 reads TGTGCCAGCAGCCCCTACCGAGTGACTAGCGGAGCCTACGAGCAGTACTTC. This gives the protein CASSPYRVTSGAYEQYF.

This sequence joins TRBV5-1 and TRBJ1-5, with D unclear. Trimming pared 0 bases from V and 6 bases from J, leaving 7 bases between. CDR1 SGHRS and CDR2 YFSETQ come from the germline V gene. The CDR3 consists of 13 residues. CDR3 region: CASSLGRSQPQHF. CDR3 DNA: TGCGCCAGCAGCTTGGGCAGGAGTCAGCCCCAGCATTTT.

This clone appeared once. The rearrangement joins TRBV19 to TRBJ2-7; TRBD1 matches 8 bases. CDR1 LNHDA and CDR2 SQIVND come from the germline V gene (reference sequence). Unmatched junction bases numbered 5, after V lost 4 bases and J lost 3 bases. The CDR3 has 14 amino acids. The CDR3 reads CASSTPGQDYEQYF. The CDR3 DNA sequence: TGTGCCAGTAGTACCCCGGGACAGGACTACGAGCAGTACTTC. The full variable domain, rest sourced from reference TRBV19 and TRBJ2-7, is DGGITQSPKYLFRKEGQNVTLSCEQNLNHDAMYWYRQDPGQGLRLIYYSQIVNDFQKGDIAEGYSVSREKKESFPLTVTSAQKNPTAFYLCASSTPGQDYEQYFGPGTRLTVT.

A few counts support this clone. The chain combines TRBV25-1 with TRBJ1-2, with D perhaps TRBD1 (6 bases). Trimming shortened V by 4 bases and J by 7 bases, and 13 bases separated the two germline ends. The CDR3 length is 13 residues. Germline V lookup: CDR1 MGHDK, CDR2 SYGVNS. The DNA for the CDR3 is TGTGCCAGCAGTGGACAGGTGGGGGGTGGCTACACCTTC. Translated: CASSGQVGGGYTF.

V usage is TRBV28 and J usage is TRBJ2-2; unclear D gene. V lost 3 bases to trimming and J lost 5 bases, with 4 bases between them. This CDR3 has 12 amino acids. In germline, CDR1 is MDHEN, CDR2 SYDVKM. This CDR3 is CASSFETGELFF. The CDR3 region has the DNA TGTGCCAGCAGTTTCGAGACCGGGGAGCTGTTTTTT.

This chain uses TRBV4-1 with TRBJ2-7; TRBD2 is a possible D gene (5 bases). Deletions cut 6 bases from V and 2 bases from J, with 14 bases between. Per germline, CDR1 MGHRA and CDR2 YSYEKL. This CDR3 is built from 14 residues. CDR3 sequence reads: CASSRLPGPYEQYF. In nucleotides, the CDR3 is TGCGCCAGCAGTCGACTACCAGGTCCCTACGAGCAGTACTTC.

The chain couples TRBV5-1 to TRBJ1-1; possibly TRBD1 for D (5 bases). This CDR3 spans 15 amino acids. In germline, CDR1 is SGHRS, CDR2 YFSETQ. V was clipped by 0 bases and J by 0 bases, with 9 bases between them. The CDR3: CASSLGTTMNTEAFF. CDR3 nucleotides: TGCGCCAGCAGCTTGGGGACAACCATGAACACTGAAGCTTTCTTT.

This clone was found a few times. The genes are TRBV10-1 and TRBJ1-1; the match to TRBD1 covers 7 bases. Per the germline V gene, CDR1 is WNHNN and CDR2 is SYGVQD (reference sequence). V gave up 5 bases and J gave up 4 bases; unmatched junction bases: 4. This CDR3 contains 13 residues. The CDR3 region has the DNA TGCGCCAGCAGTCCAGGGGGGGGCACTGAAGCTTTCTTT. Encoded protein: CASSPGGGTEAFF.

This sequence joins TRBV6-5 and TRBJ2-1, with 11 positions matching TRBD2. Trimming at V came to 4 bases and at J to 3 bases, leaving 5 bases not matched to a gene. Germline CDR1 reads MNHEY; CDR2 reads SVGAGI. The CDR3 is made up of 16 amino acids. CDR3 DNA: TGTGCCAGCAGTTCGCCTAGCGGGAGGATCTACAATGAGCAGTTCTTC. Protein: CASSSPSGRIYNEQFF.

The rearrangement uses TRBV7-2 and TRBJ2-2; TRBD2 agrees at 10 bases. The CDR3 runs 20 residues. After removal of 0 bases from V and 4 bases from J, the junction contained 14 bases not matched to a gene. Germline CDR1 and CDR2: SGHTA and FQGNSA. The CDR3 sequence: CASSLAAPGLAGVSTGELFF. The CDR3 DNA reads TGTGCCAGCAGCTTAGCGGCCCCCGGGCTAGCGGGAGTTAGCACCGGGGAGCTGTTTTTT.

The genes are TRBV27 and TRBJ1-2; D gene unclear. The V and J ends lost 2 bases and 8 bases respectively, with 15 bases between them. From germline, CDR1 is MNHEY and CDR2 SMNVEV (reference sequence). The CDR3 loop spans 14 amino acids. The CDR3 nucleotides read TGTGCCAGCAGTTTAGTCGAGGGCATCGGGGGCTACACCTTC. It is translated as CASSLVEGIGGYTF.

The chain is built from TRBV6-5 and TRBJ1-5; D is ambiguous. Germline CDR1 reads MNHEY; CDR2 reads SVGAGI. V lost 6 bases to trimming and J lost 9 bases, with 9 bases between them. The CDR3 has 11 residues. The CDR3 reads CASRAWGPQHF. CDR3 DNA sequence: TGTGCCAGCAGGGCGTGGGGGCCCCAGCATTTT.

This CDR3 reads CASSLVPSPGTEAFF. The CDR3, as DNA: TGTGCCAGCAGCTTAGTTCCAAGCCCGGGTACTGAAGCTTTCTTT. The chain combines TRBV7-9 with TRBJ1-1; no definite D call. The ends were cut back, 1 base at V and 5 bases at J, with 14 bases in the middle. The CDR3 runs to 15 residues. CDR1 is SEHNR, CDR2 FQNEAQ, per germline (reference sequence).

The chain's CDR3 is CASSPRPGNTEAFF. CDR3 coding DNA: TGTGCCAGCTCACCACGGCCAGGGAACACTGAAGCTTTCTTT. V and J are TRBV18 and TRBJ1-1; D is ambiguous. The CDR3 has 14 residues. From germline, CDR1 is KGHSH and CDR2 LQKENI. Trimming pared 1 base from V and 1 base from J, leaving 7 bases between.

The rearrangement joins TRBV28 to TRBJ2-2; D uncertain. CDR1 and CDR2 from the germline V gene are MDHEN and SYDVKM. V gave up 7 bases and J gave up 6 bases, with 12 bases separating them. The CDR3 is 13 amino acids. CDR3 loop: CASTTLGPGELFF. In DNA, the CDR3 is TGTGCCAGCACTACTCTAGGTCCCGGGGAGCTGTTTTTT.

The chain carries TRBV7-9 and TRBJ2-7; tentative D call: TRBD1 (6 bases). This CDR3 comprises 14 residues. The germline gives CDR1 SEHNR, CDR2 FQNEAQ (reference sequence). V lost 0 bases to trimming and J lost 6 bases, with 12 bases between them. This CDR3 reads CASSLAARGSEQYF. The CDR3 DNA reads TGTGCCAGCAGCTTAGCGGCCAGGGGAAGCGAGCAGTACTTC.

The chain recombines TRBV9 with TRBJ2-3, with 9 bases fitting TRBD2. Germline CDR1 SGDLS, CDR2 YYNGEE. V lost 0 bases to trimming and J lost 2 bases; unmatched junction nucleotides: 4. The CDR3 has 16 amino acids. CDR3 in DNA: TGTGCCAGCAGCGTAGGGGTAGCGGGAGACACAGATACGCAGTATTTT. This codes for CASSVGVAGDTDTQYF.

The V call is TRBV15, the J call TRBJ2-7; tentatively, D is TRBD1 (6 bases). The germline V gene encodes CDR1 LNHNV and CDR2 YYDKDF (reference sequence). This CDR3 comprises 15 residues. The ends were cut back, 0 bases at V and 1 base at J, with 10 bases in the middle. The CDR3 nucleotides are TGTGCCACCAGCAGAGATCCAGGGGTTTCCTACGAGCAGTACTTC. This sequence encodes CATSRDPGVSYEQYF.

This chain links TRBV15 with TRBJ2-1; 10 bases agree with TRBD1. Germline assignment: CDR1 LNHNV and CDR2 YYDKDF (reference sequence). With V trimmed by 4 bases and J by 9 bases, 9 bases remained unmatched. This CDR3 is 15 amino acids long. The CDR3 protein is CATSTPGQGIAEQFF. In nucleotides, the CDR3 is TGTGCCACCAGCACCCCGGGACAGGGGATCGCTGAGCAGTTCTTC.

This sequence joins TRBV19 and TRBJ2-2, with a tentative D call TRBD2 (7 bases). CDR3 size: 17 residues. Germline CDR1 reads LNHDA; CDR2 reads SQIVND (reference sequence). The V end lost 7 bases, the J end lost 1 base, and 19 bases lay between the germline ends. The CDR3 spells CASTTRRGGGNTGELFF. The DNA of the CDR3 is TGTGCCAGTACCACCAGGAGGGGGGGCGGGAACACCGGGGAGCTGTTTTTT.

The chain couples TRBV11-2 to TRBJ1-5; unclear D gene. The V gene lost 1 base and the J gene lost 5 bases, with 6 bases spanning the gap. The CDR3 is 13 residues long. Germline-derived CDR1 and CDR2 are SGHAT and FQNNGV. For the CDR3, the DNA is TGTGCCAGCAGCTTAGGATCCGATCAGCCCCAGCATTTT. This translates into CASSLGSDQPQHF.

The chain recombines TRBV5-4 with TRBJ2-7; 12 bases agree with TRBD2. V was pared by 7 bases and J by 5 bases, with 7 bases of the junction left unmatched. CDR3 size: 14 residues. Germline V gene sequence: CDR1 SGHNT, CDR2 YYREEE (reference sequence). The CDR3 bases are TGTGCCAGCTCTACGACTAGCGGGAGCCACGAGCAGTACTTC. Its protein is CASSTTSGSHEQYF.

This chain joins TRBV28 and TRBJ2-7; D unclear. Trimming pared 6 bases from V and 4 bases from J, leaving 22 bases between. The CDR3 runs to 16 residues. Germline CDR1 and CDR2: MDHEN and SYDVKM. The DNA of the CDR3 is TGTGCCAGCAGCTCCATGACCTATGCGTCGATATACGAGCAGTACTTC. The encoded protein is CASSSMTYASIYEQYF.